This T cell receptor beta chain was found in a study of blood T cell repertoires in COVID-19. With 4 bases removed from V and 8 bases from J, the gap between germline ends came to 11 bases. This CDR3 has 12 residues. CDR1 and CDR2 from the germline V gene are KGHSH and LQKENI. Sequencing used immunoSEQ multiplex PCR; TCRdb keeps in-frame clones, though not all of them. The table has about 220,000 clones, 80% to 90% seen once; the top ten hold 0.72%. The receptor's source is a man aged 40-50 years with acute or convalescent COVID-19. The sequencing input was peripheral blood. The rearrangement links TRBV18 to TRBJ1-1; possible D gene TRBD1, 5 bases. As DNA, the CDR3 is TGTGCCAGCTCACGACAGTTAATAGAAGCTTTCTTT. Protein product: CASSRQLIEAFF.